Listed below are T cell receptor beta chains from one sample, sequenced in a study of cytomegalovirus exposure and HLA in healthy donors. Data came from immunoSEQ multiplex PCR; TCRdb stores just in-frame clones and leaves some out. The sample includes some 190,000 clones, around four fifths of them seen just once. Sequenced: PBMCs. These receptors all stem from a man between 18 and 35 years old in good health and CMV-seronegative. CDR3s include the opening cysteine and the closing phenylalanine or tryptophan. A D gene is named only where the DNA matches it firmly. Clone size is not always given. Where it is, it says once, few, many or a class for expanded clones.

V gene: TRBV5-6; D gene: TRBD1; clone size: NA; J gene: TRBJ1-2; CDR3 protein: CASETTGHNYGYTF; CDR3 DNA: TGTGCCAGTGAAACGACAGGGCACAACTATGGCTACACCTTC
V gene: TRBV15; D gene: NA; clone size: few; J gene: TRBJ1-5; CDR3 protein: CATGQTFTISNQPQHF; CDR3 DNA: TGTGCCACCGGACAGACATTTACAATTAGCAATCAGCCCCAGCATTTT
V gene: TRBV6-6; D gene: TRBD2; clone size: NA; J gene: TRBJ2-1; CDR3 protein: CASSYWAGLAVNEQFF; CDR3 DNA: TGTGCCAGCAGTTACTGGGCGGGACTAGCTGTGAATGAGCAGTTCTTC
V gene: TRBV6-1; D gene: TRBD1; clone size: NA; J gene: TRBJ1-6; CDR3 protein: CASSAQGGQGRSPLHF; CDR3 DNA: TGTGCCAGCAGTGCCCAGGGGGGACAGGGCCGATCACCCCTCCACTTT
V gene: TRBV7-8; D gene: NA; clone size: NA; J gene: TRBJ2-1; CDR3 protein: CASSLLPKRVLTYNEQFF; CDR3 DNA: TGTGCCAGCAGCCTACTCCCTAAGCGGGTCCTAACCTACAATGAGCAGTTCTTC
V gene: TRBV7-6; D gene: TRBD2; clone size: NA; J gene: TRBJ2-2; CDR3 protein: CASSKTTSGTTGELFF; CDR3 DNA: TGTGCCAGCAGCAAAACGACTAGCGGGACTACCGGGGAGCTGTTTTTT
V gene: TRBV4-2; D gene: TRBD2; clone size: NA; J gene: TRBJ2-2; CDR3 protein: CASGEGVAGVTGELFF; CDR3 DNA: TGTGCCAGCGGAGAGGGGGTAGCGGGGGTCACCGGGGAGCTGTTTTTT
V gene: TRBV18; D gene: TRBD1; clone size: once; J gene: TRBJ2-7; CDR3 protein: CASSRTGQGYEQYF; CDR3 DNA: TGTGCCAGCTCACGAACGGGACAGGGATACGAGCAGTACTTC
V gene: TRBV6-6; D gene: NA; clone size: NA; J gene: TRBJ2-2; CDR3 protein: CASRPGSFNTGELFF; CDR3 DNA: TGTGCCAGCAGGCCGGGATCTTTTAACACCGGGGAGCTGTTTTTT
V gene: TRBV6-1; D gene: TRBD1; clone size: NA; J gene: TRBJ2-2; CDR3 protein: CASSDSGTANTGELFF; CDR3 DNA: TGTGCCAGCAGTGATTCCGGGACAGCGAACACCGGGGAGCTGTTTTTT
V gene: TRBV5-4; D gene: TRBD2; clone size: NA; J gene: TRBJ2-2; CDR3 protein: CASSLGGRATTGELFF; CDR3 DNA: TGTGCCAGCAGCTTGGGCGGGAGGGCCACCACCGGGGAGCTGTTTTTT
V gene: TRBV7-2; D gene: TRBD1; clone size: NA; J gene: TRBJ1-1; CDR3 protein: CASSLNRLGTGLNTEAFF; CDR3 DNA: TGTGCCAGCAGCCTGAACCGACTCGGGACAGGACTTAACACTGAAGCTTTCTTT
V gene: TRBV2; D gene: NA; clone size: few; J gene: TRBJ1-5; CDR3 protein: CASSEWLQGNQPQHF; CDR3 DNA: TGTGCCAGCAGTGAATGGCTACAGGGCAATCAGCCCCAGCATTTT
V gene: TRBV5-1; D gene: NA; clone size: NA; J gene: TRBJ2-1; CDR3 protein: CASGPAGSREQFF; CDR3 DNA: TGCGCCAGTGGCCCCGCAGGGTCCCGTGAGCAGTTCTTC
V gene: TRBV11-3; D gene: TRBD2; clone size: NA; J gene: TRBJ2-4; CDR3 protein: CASSFEAGLAKNIQYF; CDR3 DNA: TGTGCCAGCAGCTTTGAAGCGGGGCTAGCCAAAAACATTCAGTACTTC
V gene: TRBV19; D gene: NA; clone size: NA; J gene: TRBJ2-2; CDR3 protein: CASSQAGAGYTGELFF; CDR3 DNA: TGTGCCAGTAGTCAGGCAGGGGCAGGCTACACCGGGGAGCTGTTTTTT
V gene: TRBV29-1; D gene: TRBD2; clone size: NA; J gene: TRBJ2-1; CDR3 protein: CSVDSSGVNYNEQFF; CDR3 DNA: TGCAGCGTTGACTCTAGCGGGGTGAATTACAATGAGCAGTTCTTC
V gene: TRBV19; D gene: TRBD1; clone size: NA; J gene: TRBJ1-2; CDR3 protein: CASNHRGDGYTF; CDR3 DNA: TGTGCCAGTAACCACAGGGGGGATGGCTACACCTTC
V gene: TRBV10-3; D gene: TRBD1; clone size: NA; J gene: TRBJ1-2; CDR3 protein: CAIRRTGGDYGYTF; CDR3 DNA: TGTGCCATCAGGAGGACAGGGGGCGACTATGGCTACACCTTC
V gene: TRBV5-4; D gene: TRBD2; clone size: NA; J gene: TRBJ2-3; CDR3 protein: CASSLGFVAGATQYF; CDR3 DNA: TGTGCCAGCAGCTTGGGGTTTGTAGCGGGAGCTACGCAGTATTTT
V gene: TRBV13; D gene: TRBD2; clone size: NA; J gene: TRBJ2-7; CDR3 protein: CASSLLAGFAYEQYF; CDR3 DNA: TGTGCCAGCAGCTTACTAGCGGGCTTTGCCTACGAGCAGTACTTC
V gene: TRBV5-1; D gene: NA; clone size: few; J gene: TRBJ2-6; CDR3 protein: CASQVPGANVLTF; CDR3 DNA: TGCGCCAGCCAGGTCCCTGGGGCCAACGTCCTGACTTTC
V gene: TRBV2; D gene: NA; clone size: NA; J gene: TRBJ2-7; CDR3 protein: CASSVDSGYEQYF; CDR3 DNA: TGTGCCAGCAGTGTAGATTCGGGCTACGAGCAGTACTTC
V gene: TRBV7-3; D gene: TRBD2; clone size: once; J gene: TRBJ2-3; CDR3 protein: CASSPTSGGALDTQYF; CDR3 DNA: TGTGCCAGCAGCCCTACTAGCGGGGGGGCCCTGGATACGCAGTATTTT
V gene: TRBV25-1; D gene: NA; clone size: NA; J gene: TRBJ1-3; CDR3 protein: CASSHNSGNTIYF; CDR3 DNA: TGTGCCAGCAGTCACAACTCTGGAAACACCATATATTTT